This T cell receptor (beta chain) was sequenced during a study of T cell changes during pregnancy in multiple sclerosis. Germline CDR1 SGHNT, CDR2 YYREEE (reference sequence). V was shortened by 4 bases and J by 2 bases, with 11 bases between the two germline ends. The CDR3 runs 14 residues. TCRdb's table, derived via immunoSEQ multiplex PCR, lists solely in-frame clones and lacks some. The sample gives about 59,000 clones, approximately 92% of which show up once; about 2.5% is in the top ten. Sequencing used peripheral blood, obtained in the first trimester of pregnancy. The sequence came from a female donor with multiple sclerosis, enrolled in a pregnancy study. V and J are TRBV5-4 and TRBJ2-3; no clear D. CDR3: CASSAQANTDTQYF. As DNA, the CDR3 is TGTGCCAGCAGCGCGCAGGCGAACACAGATACGCAGTATTTT. The entire variable domain, with the rest obtained from reference TRBV5-4 and TRBJ2-3, is as follows: ETGVTQSPTHLIKTRGQQVTLRCSSQSGHNTVSWYQQALGQGPQFIFQYYREEENGRGNFPPRFSGLQFPNYSSELNVNALELDDSALYLCASSAQANTDTQYFGPGTRLTVL.